This entry lists 2 T cell receptor beta chains sequenced from one sample in a study of PD-L1 blockade in urothelial cancer (dated by TCRdb to between 2016 and 2019). Library preparation was by the immunoSEQ multiplex PCR assay. TCRdb obtained this table from immuneACCESS and retained in-frame rearrangements with V and J assigned. These tables miss some clones; where compared with another copy, unresolved V genes account for less than half of the shortfall, and the remainder is unexplained. Within this sample are some 50,000 clones, with about nine tenths of them counted one time only. Clones ranked in the top ten supply roughly 3.9% of the sample. The sample was PBMCs, taken around atezolizumab (anti-PD-L1) treatment. The source of these receptors is an elderly man with urothelial cancer.

The chain is built from TRBV27 and TRBJ1-1; the D gene is possibly TRBD1 (5 bases). The length of the CDR3 is 15 residues. The V gene's germline CDR1 is MNHEY and CDR2 SMNVEV (reference sequence). V was trimmed by 6 bases and J by 6 bases, leaving 20 bases between them. The CDR3 DNA is TGTGCCAGCAGGACGCCCCGGGGGGAACGCGCTGAAGCTTTCTTT. It specifies CASRTPRGERAEAFF.

The chain is built from TRBV29-1 and TRBJ2-5, with 7 positions matching TRBD1. The V gene's germline CDR1 is SQVTM and CDR2 ANQGSEA. The CDR3 covers 12 residues. Germline trimming cut 5 bases from V and 5 bases from J; bases unmatched to any gene: 5. In nucleotides, the CDR3 is TGCAGCGTTTACAGGGGTCAGGAGACCCAGTACTTC. It codes for CSVYRGQETQYF. The variable domain in full, with the rest retrieved from reference TRBV29-1 and TRBJ2-5, is SAVISQKPSRDICQRGTSLTIQCQVDSQVTMMFWYRQQPGQSLTLIATANQGSEATYESGFVIDKFPISRPNLTFSTLTVSNMSPEDSSIYLCSVYRGQETQYFGPGTRLLVL.